Shown below are 16 T cell receptor beta chains from a single sample sequenced in a study of shared clonotypes between healthy human individuals (dated by TCRdb to the early 2020s). The protocol used for the library was the immunoSEQ multiplex PCR assay. The source is immuneACCESS, and TCRdb retained only in-frame sequences with V and J called. Part of the clones is not carried over; for the studies checked, unresolved V genes explain less than half of this, and the remainder is unexplained. The sample table shows around 1,100,000 clones, and 70% to 80% are seen once. The leading ten clones occupy more than 0.85% of the sample. Sequenced input: memory CD4+ T cells from PBMCs. Reading the label with the study, this specimen's cell subset or site is: CD45RA-negative fraction. Receptors were obtained from a man aged 18 to 35 in good health. Some clones in this sample may be carry-over from other donors' samples.

This clone was observed once. The V call is TRBV4-1, the J call TRBJ2-3, with 13 bases aligning to TRBD2. CDR3 length: 18 amino acids. Germline V gene lookup returns CDR1 MGHRA and CDR2 YSYEKL. V was pared by 1 base and J by 6 bases, with 10 bases of the junction left unmatched. This CDR3 reads CASSQGPGLAGPGDTQYF. CDR3 DNA: TGCGCCAGCAGCCAAGGACCGGGACTAGCGGGACCCGGGGATACGCAGTATTTT.

To note about this clone: The same CDR3 also results from other DNA sequences found in this sample. This chain uses TRBV7-9 with TRBJ2-7; D gene unclear. Germline lookup yields CDR1 SEHNR and CDR2 FQNEAQ (reference sequence). This CDR3 has 13 residues. Trimming took 2 bases from V and 3 from J, leaving 8 bases between them. The chain's CDR3 is CASSLSTGYEQYF. In DNA, the CDR3 is TGTGCCAGCAGCTTAAGTACGGGCTACGAGCAGTACTTC.

This clone came up a few times. Other DNA variants within this sample encode the same CDR3. This chain uses TRBV2 with TRBJ2-5; D ambiguous. V lost 7 bases to trimming and J lost 5 bases, with 8 bases between them. The CDR3 runs to 11 residues. Germline values: CDR1 SNHLY, CDR2 FYNNEI. CDR3: CASTVRETQYF. In DNA, the CDR3 is TGTGCCAGCACAGTCCGGGAGACCCAGTACTTC. Supplemented by reference TRBV2 and TRBJ2-5, the full variable domain reads EPEVTQTPSHQVTQMGQEVILRCVPISNHLYFYWYRQILGQKVEFLVSFYNNEISEKSEIFDDQFSVERPDGSNFTLKIRSTKLEDSAMYFCASTVRETQYFGPGTRLLVL.

The DNA of the CDR3 is TGTGCCAGTAGCAACGGCTTCCACGGGAGCTATGGCTACACCTTC. Protein sequence: CASSNGFHGSYGYTF. The chain carries TRBV19 and TRBJ1-2, with D unresolved. Trimming pared 6 bases from V and 4 bases from J, leaving 18 bases between. CDR1 and CDR2 (germline): LNHDA, SQIVND (reference sequence). The CDR3 totals 15 residues.

The CDR3 sequence is CASSLWQANTEAFF. CDR3 coding DNA: TGTGCCAGCAGCTTATGGCAGGCGAACACTGAAGCTTTCTTT. The V gene is TRBV11-2, the J gene TRBJ1-1; D remains unclear. V gave up 2 bases and J gave up 1 base, with 8 bases separating them. The CDR3 extends over 14 amino acids. Per the germline V gene, CDR1 is SGHAT and CDR2 is FQNNGV.

The chain is built from TRBV5-1 and TRBJ1-4, with unresolved D. Germline assignment: CDR1 SGHRS and CDR2 YFSETQ. V shed 0 bases and J shed 7 bases, with 10 bases lying between them. The length of the CDR3 is 14 residues. The DNA of the CDR3 is TGCGCCAGCAGCTTGGAACAACGGGGTGAAAAACTGTTTTTT. This encodes CASSLEQRGEKLFF.

This clone turned up a few times. The V and J genes are TRBV7-3 and TRBJ2-1, with TRBD2 as a possible D gene (6 bases). Trimming removed 2 bases from V and 9 bases from J, with 17 bases in between. This CDR3 region has 15 residues. Germline CDR1 reads SGHTA; CDR2 reads FQGTGA. The CDR3 sequence: CASSLYGGRAIEQFF. In nucleotides, the CDR3 is TGTGCCAGCAGCTTATACGGAGGGCGCGCCATTGAGCAGTTCTTC.

The chain is built from TRBV5-5 and TRBJ2-2; D gene uncertain. CDR1 and CDR2 (germline): SGHKS, YYEKEE (reference sequence). This CDR3 spans 15 amino acids. Trimming left V 1 base short and J 5 bases short, with 12 bases between. CDR3 sequence (DNA): TGTGCCAGCAGCTTGCTACCTCCTAAGACCGGGGAGCTGTTTTTT. Translation gives CASSLLPPKTGELFF.

As concerns this clone: The junction and the germline gene differ at one end; a read error may be behind it. The rearrangement uses TRBV7-2 and TRBJ2-1, with D unclear. This CDR3 has 14 amino acids. Germline CDR1 and CDR2: SGHTA and FQGNSA. The CDR3 reads CASRLVYGDNEQFF. CDR3 sequence (DNA): TGTGCCAGCAGATTAGTATACGGTGACAATGAGCAGTTCTTC.

Note on this clone: One end of the junction does not line up with germline, which may come from a read error. J is TRBJ2-7 and V is TRBV9; 9 positions agree with TRBD1. Germline V gene lookup returns CDR1 SGDLS and CDR2 YYNGEE. The CDR3 runs 15 residues. The DNA for the CDR3 is TGTGTCAGCAGCGCCTCGACAGGGGGTATTGGCGAGCAGTACTTC. Its protein is CVSSASTGGIGEQYF.

V is TRBV7-2 and J is TRBJ2-2; 10 bases are a match to TRBD2. Germline values: CDR1 SGHTA, CDR2 FQGNSA. V dropped 2 bases and J dropped 4; count of bases not matched to a gene: 4. The CDR3 is 16 amino acids. The CDR3 DNA reads TGTGCCAGCAGCTTACGTCTAGCGGGAGCCACCGGGGAGCTGTTTTTT. It translates to CASSLRLAGATGELFF.

Remarks on this clone: A far larger clone lies a single base away; this is likely a read error. CDR3 sequence reads: CASSVGGGYTEVFF. CDR3 nucleotide sequence: TGTGCCAGCAGCGTAGGGGGAGGGTACACTGAAGTTTTCTTT. J is TRBJ1-1 and V is TRBV9, with D uncertain. CDR3 length: 14 residues. Germline V gene data show CDR1 as SGDLS and CDR2 as YYNGEE.

This chain joins TRBV4-2 and TRBJ2-7; TRBD1 might be the D (5 bases). The CDR3 contains 16 residues. Trimming stripped 0 bases from V and 4 bases from J, with 16 bases between. Germline CDR1 and CDR2: LGHNA and YNFKEQ. DNA for the CDR3: TGTGCCAGCAGCCAAGAAGGGGTAGCCTTGGGGTACGAGCAGTACTTC. It encodes CASSQEGVALGYEQYF.

The J gene is TRBJ1-1, the V gene TRBV29-1; no clear D gene. Trimming shortened V by 3 bases and J by 5 bases, and 7 bases separated the two germline ends. Per germline, CDR1 SQVTM and CDR2 ANQGSEA. CDR3 length equals 11 residues. This CDR3 reads CSVEGQTEAFF. DNA for the CDR3: TGCAGCGTTGAGGGTCAGACTGAAGCTTTCTTT.

The V and J genes are TRBV5-1 and TRBJ2-7; a weak D match, TRBD1 (6 bases). Trimming took 4 bases from V and 6 from J, leaving 20 bases between them. The germline CDR1 and CDR2 sequences are SGHRS and YFSETQ. The CDR3 has 15 residues. CDR3 bases: TGCGCCAGCAGCCAAGACGGGACATATTACCCCGAGCAGTACTTC. It codes for CASSQDGTYYPEQYF.

This chain uses TRBV29-1 with TRBJ2-5; D is perhaps TRBD1 or TRBD2 (5 bases each). With the DNA end fitting TRBJ2-7 better, the J assignment may be wrong. The CDR3 contains 13 residues. Germline loops: CDR1 SQVTM, CDR2 ANQGSEA. CDR3 protein: CSVEGPGRYEQYF. CDR3 coding DNA: TGCAGCGTTGAAGGTCCGGGGCGCTACGAGCAGTACTTC.